The entry below describes one T cell receptor beta chain. Original handling: By means of reference gene primer amplification, nucleated cell counts were estimated. Sequencing used immunoSEQ multiplex PCR; TCRdb keeps in-frame clones, though not all of them. V and J calls plus clone size are reproduced from that table; the DNA served to infer D and trimming. The table lists 250,000 to 350,000 clones, about 80% of them singletons. The V gene lost 7 bases and the J gene lost 3 bases, with 19 bases spanning the gap. Germline V CDR1 and CDR2: SQVTM, ANQGSEA. The CDR3 has 14 amino acids. This sample is drawn from a study of blood T cell repertoires in COVID-19. Seattle enrolled patients during active infection and tracked them longitudinally.

This clonotype was obtained from a person between 65 and 79 years old with COVID-19, enrolled during active disease. The chain has TRBV29-1 and TRBJ2-7; weak D call: TRBD2 (5 bases). The source material was peripheral blood. CDR3 nucleotides: TGCAGCGCTGGGTCCTTTGGCGCGGGCTACGAGCAGTACTTC. It encodes CSAGSFGAGYEQYF.